This T cell receptor (beta chain) was sequenced during a study of yellow fever vaccine responses in identical twins. CDR3 size: 16 residues. V dropped 0 bases and J dropped 3; count of bases not matched to a gene: 1. Germline CDR1 is MRHNA and CDR2 is SNTAGT. TCRdb recomputed calls from the RT-PCR reads with MiXCR, one row per CDR3 protein. This sample has about 3,000 distinct CDR3 sequences, with roughly 88% found just once. The chain uses TRBV6-4 and TRBJ2-1, with 11 bases lining up with TRBD1. Here the sequenced sample was T cells from blood (PBMCs), unsorted or a sorted subset (not recorded which), taken before or after yellow fever vaccination (not recorded which). The origin of this receptor is a woman aged 18-29 years who received the yellow fever vaccine. The CDR3 coding sequence is TGTGCCAGCAGTGACTCTGGGACAGGGGGCTACAATGAGCAGTTCTTC. Its translation: CASSDSGTGGYNEQFF.